The 6 T cell receptor beta chains below come from one sample, sequenced in a study of blood T cell repertoires in COVID-19. The method was immunoSEQ multiplex PCR; TCRdb's version includes in-frame clones alone and lacks a portion of them. The sample has just over 80,000 clones, 80% to 85% seen once. Sequenced input: peripheral blood. The source of these receptors is an elderly man with acute or convalescent COVID-19.

The J gene is TRBJ2-5, the V gene TRBV4-3, with 7 bases fitting TRBD1. The CDR3 covers 15 residues. V gave up 0 bases and J gave up 4 bases; unmatched junction bases: 5. Germline V gene data show CDR1 as LGHNA and CDR2 as YSLEER. This CDR3 reads CASSQEVQGRETQYF. In DNA form, the CDR3 reads TGCGCCAGCAGCCAAGAGGTACAGGGGCGAGAGACCCAGTACTTC.

The genes are TRBV5-1 and TRBJ2-1, with a tentative D call TRBD1 (7 bases). Germline CDR1 and CDR2: SGHRS and YFSETQ. The length of the CDR3 is 13 residues. Trimming pared 3 bases from V and 5 bases from J, leaving 9 bases between. The CDR3 nucleotides are TGCGCCAGCAGCTCCAGGGGGGACAATGAGCAGTTCTTC. Protein sequence: CASSSRGDNEQFF. The full variable domain, with the rest looked up from reference TRBV5-1 and TRBJ2-1, is KAGVTQTPRYLIKTRGQQVTLSCSPISGHRSVSWYQQTPGQGLQFLFEYFSETQRNKGNFPGRFSGRQFSNSRSEMNVSTLELGDSALYLCASSSRGDNEQFFGPGTRLTVL.

The J gene is TRBJ2-3, the V gene TRBV5-1, with D hard to call. There are 13 residues in the CDR3. Looked up from germline, CDR1 is SGHRS and CDR2 is YFSETQ. V was cut by 3 bases and J by 4 bases, with 9 bases left in between. CDR3 sequence (DNA): TGCGCCAGCAGCTCCCTGTTCTCAGATACGCAGTATTTT. Translated, it gives CASSSLFSDTQYF.

The chain recombines TRBV19 with TRBJ2-7; 10 nucleotides align to TRBD2. The CDR3 sequence is 17 residues long. The germline V gene has CDR1 LNHDA and CDR2 SQIVND (reference sequence). With 4 bases clipped from V and 3 bases from J, the junction kept 12 bases outside the gene matches. CDR3: CASSTAVLAGRNYEQYF. The CDR3 bases are TGTGCCAGTAGTACCGCCGTACTAGCGGGGAGGAACTACGAGCAGTACTTC.

This chain links TRBV10-3 with TRBJ1-3; TRBD1 matches 9 bases. Germline assignment: CDR1 ENHRY and CDR2 SYGVKD. This CDR3 spans 14 amino acids. V shed 4 bases and J 4 bases; nucleotides not matched to a gene: 2. The CDR3 reads CAISGTGDGNTIYF. As DNA, the CDR3 is TGTGCCATCAGTGGGACAGGGGACGGAAACACCATATATTTT.

The chain employs TRBV10-2 and TRBJ1-5; weak D call: TRBD1 (5 bases). Trimming cost V 5 bases and J 9 bases, with 11 bases left between them. The length of the CDR3 is 12 residues. Germline CDR1 and CDR2: WSHSY and SAAADI. The chain's CDR3 is CASSIQGGPQHF. The CDR3 DNA is TGCGCCAGCAGTATCCAGGGTGGGCCCCAGCATTTT.